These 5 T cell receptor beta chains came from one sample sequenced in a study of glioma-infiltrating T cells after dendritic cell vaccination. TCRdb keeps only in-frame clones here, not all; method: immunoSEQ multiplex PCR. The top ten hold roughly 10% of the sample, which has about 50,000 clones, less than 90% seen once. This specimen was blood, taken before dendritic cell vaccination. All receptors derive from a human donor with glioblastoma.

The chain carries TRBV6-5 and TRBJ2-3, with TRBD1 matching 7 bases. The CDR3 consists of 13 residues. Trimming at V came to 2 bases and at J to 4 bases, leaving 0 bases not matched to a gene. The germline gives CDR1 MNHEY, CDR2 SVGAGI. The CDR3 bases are TGTGCCAGCAGTTACACAGGGGCAGATACGCAGTATTTT. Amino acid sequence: CASSYTGADTQYF.

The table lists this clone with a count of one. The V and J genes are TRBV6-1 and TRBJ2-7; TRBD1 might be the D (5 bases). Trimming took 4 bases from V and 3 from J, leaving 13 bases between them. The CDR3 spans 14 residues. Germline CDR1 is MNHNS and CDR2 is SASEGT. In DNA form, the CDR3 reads TGTGCCAGCAGTGCGGGCGGACAATTCTACGAGCAGTACTTC. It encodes CASSAGGQFYEQYF.

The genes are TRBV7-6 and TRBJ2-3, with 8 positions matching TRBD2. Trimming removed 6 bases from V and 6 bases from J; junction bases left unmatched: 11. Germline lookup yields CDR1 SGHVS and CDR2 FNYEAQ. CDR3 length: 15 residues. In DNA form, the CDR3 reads TGTGCCAGCAGTCAAGGAACGGGAGGGAGGGATACGCAGTATTTT. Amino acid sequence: CASSQGTGGRDTQYF.

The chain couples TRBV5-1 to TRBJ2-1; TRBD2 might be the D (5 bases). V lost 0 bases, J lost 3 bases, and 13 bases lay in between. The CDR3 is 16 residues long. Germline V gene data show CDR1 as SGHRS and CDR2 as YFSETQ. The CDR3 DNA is TGCGCCAGCAGCTTGGCGGAGCGGACCAACTACAATGAGCAGTTCTTC. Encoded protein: CASSLAERTNYNEQFF.

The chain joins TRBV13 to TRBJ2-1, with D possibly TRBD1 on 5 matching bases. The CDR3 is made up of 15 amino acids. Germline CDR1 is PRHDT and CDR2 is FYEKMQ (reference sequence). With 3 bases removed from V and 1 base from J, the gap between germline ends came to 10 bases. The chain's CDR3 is CASSFGRESYNEQFF. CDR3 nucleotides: TGTGCCAGCAGCTTTGGCAGGGAATCCTACAATGAGCAGTTCTTC.